These T cell receptor beta chains were read from a single sample in a study of response to subunit inactivated influenza vaccine. Each CDR3 protein gets one entry after TCRdb re-called the RT-PCR reads with MiXCR. In the table there are 500,000 or so distinct CDR3 sequences, more than 15% of which are singletons. The sample consisted of CD4+ T cells sorted from PBMCs, taken about 24 months after vaccination. Receptor source: a man aged 50 to 69 who received an inactivated influenza vaccine. CDR3s include the opening cysteine and the closing phenylalanine or tryptophan. Fields, in order: J gene, D gene, V gene, CDR3 protein. A D gene is named only where the DNA matches it firmly.

j_gene: TRBJ1-2
d_gene: .
v_gene: TRBV3-1
CDR3aa: CASSQVWPMGYTF

j_gene: TRBJ1-5
d_gene: TRBD1
v_gene: TRBV27
CDR3aa: CASTPPQGAHIQPQHF

j_gene: TRBJ2-6
d_gene: TRBD1
v_gene: TRBV3-1
CDR3aa: CASSQGTGTSGANVLTF

j_gene: TRBJ1-4
d_gene: .
v_gene: TRBV7-2
CDR3aa: CASSVTAYNEKLFF

j_gene: TRBJ2-1
d_gene: .
v_gene: TRBV3-1
CDR3aa: CASSRLGSGTKYNEQFF

j_gene: TRBJ1-1
d_gene: .
v_gene: TRBV6-1
CDR3aa: CASPSMRGMNTEAFF

j_gene: TRBJ2-5
d_gene: .
v_gene: TRBV3-1
CDR3aa: CASSQVPGAQETQYF

j_gene: TRBJ2-5
d_gene: .
v_gene: TRBV29-1
CDR3aa: CSVAAAWQETQYF

j_gene: TRBJ2-1
d_gene: .
v_gene: TRBV2
CDR3aa: CASYQDSSYNEQFF

j_gene: TRBJ2-2
d_gene: TRBD2
v_gene: TRBV10-3
CDR3aa: CAISGGTSKPGELFF

j_gene: TRBJ2-1
d_gene: TRBD2
v_gene: TRBV28
CDR3aa: CASKQSGTSSYNEQFF

j_gene: TRBJ1-5
d_gene: TRBD1
v_gene: TRBV4-1
CDR3aa: CASSQTGGREEPQHF

j_gene: TRBJ2-5
d_gene: TRBD2
v_gene: TRBV14
CDR3aa: CASSQELAETQETQYF

j_gene: TRBJ2-6
d_gene: .
v_gene: TRBV20-1
CDR3aa: CSAPRGLSGANVLTF

j_gene: TRBJ1-1
d_gene: .
v_gene: TRBV28
CDR3aa: CASIEGTANTEAFF

j_gene: TRBJ2-1
d_gene: .
v_gene: TRBV2
CDR3aa: CASSVGGRYNEQFF

j_gene: TRBJ2-2
d_gene: .
v_gene: TRBV27
CDR3aa: CASSYTNTGELFF